These 15 T cell receptor beta chains were all obtained from the same sample, sequenced in a study of coeliac disease. Clones were sequenced by immunoSEQ multiplex PCR, and TCRdb holds only the in-frame ones, with some missing. The table records over 5,500 clones, 60% to 80% of them present only once. The material sequenced was lymphocytes from the gut lamina propria. The receptors originated from a man aged 55 to 70 with celiac disease on a gluten-free diet.

This clone was seen a single time. The V gene is TRBV28, the J gene TRBJ1-4; a possible D gene is TRBD1 (5 bases). The CDR3 has 17 amino acids. Per germline, CDR1 MDHEN and CDR2 SYDVKM. Trimming left V 0 bases short and J 0 bases short, with 11 bases between. The CDR3 DNA reads TGTGCCAGCAGTTTATGGCAGGGTTCGGCAACTAATGAAAAACTGTTTTTT. It codes for CASSLWQGSATNEKLFF. Variable domain in full (rest from reference TRBV28 and TRBJ1-4): DVKVTQSSRYLVKRTGEKVFLECVQDMDHENMFWYRQDPGLGLRLIYFSYDVKMKEKGDIPEGYSVSREKKERFSLILESASTNQTSMYLCASSLWQGSATNEKLFFGSGTQLSVL.

This chain uses TRBV5-4 with TRBJ2-7; D perhaps matches TRBD2 (5 bases). This CDR3 has 15 amino acids. CDR1 is SGHNT, CDR2 YYREEE, per germline (reference sequence). The V gene lost 4 bases and the J gene lost 2 bases, with 16 bases spanning the gap. In DNA, the CDR3 is TGTGCCAGCAGCACCGGACTCATGAAAACCTACGAGCAGTACTTC. It is translated as CASSTGLMKTYEQYF.

This clone was observed a few times. The chain couples TRBV7-9 to TRBJ2-7, with D possibly matching TRBD2 (5 bases). The germline V gene has CDR1 SEHNR and CDR2 FQNEAQ (reference sequence). CDR3 size: 15 residues. V dropped 0 bases and J dropped 2 bases, with 11 bases sitting between them. CDR3: CASSLALGGAYEQYF. DNA for the CDR3: TGTGCCAGCAGCTTAGCGCTAGGAGGTGCCTACGAGCAGTACTTC.

The chain couples TRBV14 to TRBJ1-6; D is ambiguous. The V gene lost 1 base and the J gene lost 8 bases, with 12 bases spanning the gap. The CDR3 runs 15 residues. The germline gives CDR1 SGHDN, CDR2 FVKESK. Here the CDR3 DNA reads TGTGCCAGCAGCCAAGGGCAGGCGTCTGATTCACCCCTCCACTTT. It is translated as CASSQGQASDSPLHF. Together with reference TRBV14 and TRBJ1-6, the CDR3 gives the full variable domain: EAGVTQFPSHSVIEKGQTVTLRCDPISGHDNLYWYRRVMGKEIKFLLHFVKESKQDESGMPNNRFLAERTGGTYSTLKVQPAELEDSGVYFCASSQGQASDSPLHFGNGTRLTVT.

In this sample, this clone turned up a few times. The rearrangement joins TRBV5-1 to TRBJ1-1; D not resolved. The germline CDR1 and CDR2 sequences are SGHRS and YFSETQ. The CDR3 contains 13 residues. V lost 1 base and J lost 1, with 5 bases in between. The CDR3 reads CASSLLENTEAFF. In DNA, the CDR3 is TGCGCCAGCAGCTTGCTAGAGAACACTGAAGCTTTCTTT.

This clone qualifies as large (0.1 to 1%). The chain uses TRBV2 and TRBJ1-5; 9 nucleotides line up with TRBD1. There are 15 residues in the CDR3. J was trimmed by 3 bases and V by 8 bases; bases with no gene match: 8. Germline assignment: CDR1 SNHLY and CDR2 FYNNEI. The CDR3, as DNA: TGTGCCAGCGGACTTCGGACAGGGGTCAATCAGCCCCAGCATTTT. Translation gives CASGLRTGVNQPQHF.

The rearrangement joins TRBV5-1 to TRBJ2-7, with TRBD1 identical over 9 bases. The CDR3 contains 15 residues. The V gene's germline CDR1 is SGHRS and CDR2 YFSETQ. The V gene end was trimmed by 3 bases and the J gene end by 7 bases; junction bases not matched to a gene: 11. The DNA for the CDR3 is TGCGCCAGCAGCTACACCGGGACAGGGCAGGGGGAGCAGTACTTC. Amino acid sequence: CASSYTGTGQGEQYF.

This clone was seen a handful of times. The rearrangement links TRBV7-4 to TRBJ2-5, with D perhaps matching TRBD2 (6 bases). The CDR3 has 15 residues. V lost 5 bases and J 4 bases, leaving 17 bases between the germline ends. CDR1 is SGHVT, CDR2 SQSDAQ, per germline. The CDR3 DNA reads TGTGCCAGCAGCCAACCGGGACTCCCGGGAGAGACCCAGTACTTC. Amino acids: CASSQPGLPGETQYF.

V usage is TRBV5-1 and J usage is TRBJ2-6, with D hard to call. V lost 0 bases and J lost 4, with 8 bases in between. Germline V gene sequence: CDR1 SGHRS, CDR2 YFSETQ. There are 15 residues in the CDR3. The CDR3: CASSLGSTGANVLTF. The CDR3 DNA follows: TGCGCCAGCAGCTTGGGCAGTACCGGGGCCAACGTCCTGACTTTC.

This CDR3 is CASSLGVEAAGNTIYF. CDR3 DNA sequence: TGTGCCAGCAGCTTGGGCGTCGAGGCGGCTGGAAACACCATATATTTT. This rearrangement joins TRBV5-5 to TRBJ1-3; unclear D gene. The CDR3 sequence is 16 residues long. Trimming pared 0 bases from V and 2 bases from J, leaving 12 bases between. Germline V gives CDR1 SGHKS, CDR2 YYEKEE (reference sequence).

This clone turned up a few times. The gene calls are TRBV11-2 and TRBJ2-7, with TRBD2 matching 9 bases. The CDR3 has 17 residues. Trimming removed 1 base from V and 1 base from J; junction bases left unmatched: 8. Germline values: CDR1 SGHAT, CDR2 FQNNGV. DNA of the CDR3: TGTGCCAGCAGCTTAGGTAGCGGGGGCCAGAATTCCTACGAGCAGTACTTC. Residues: CASSLGSGGQNSYEQYF. The entire variable domain, with the rest obtained from reference TRBV11-2 and TRBJ2-7, is as follows: EAGVAQSPRYKIIEKRQSVAFWCNPISGHATLYWYQQILGQGPKLLIQFQNNGVVDDSQLPKDRFSAERLKGVDSTLKIQPAKLEDSAVYLCASSLGSGGQNSYEQYFGPGTRLTVT.

This chain uses TRBV7-2 with TRBJ2-7; 8 positions match TRBD1. Germline V CDR1 and CDR2: SGHTA, FQGNSA. This CDR3 spans 15 amino acids. V was clipped by 5 bases and J by 6 bases; unmatched bases: 12. Written as DNA, the CDR3 is TGTGCCAGCAGCCCAGGGGGCGGGGCTCCTGGCGAGCAGTACTTC. The encoded protein is CASSPGGGAPGEQYF.

CDR3: CASSAGPTYEQYF. For the CDR3, the DNA is TGTGCCAGCAGTGCAGGGCCCACCTACGAGCAGTACTTC. The chain carries TRBV28 and TRBJ2-7, with D possibly TRBD1 on 5 matching bases. Germline V gene sequence: CDR1 MDHEN, CDR2 SYDVKM. The CDR3 totals 13 residues. V gave up 5 bases and J gave up 2 bases, with 10 bases separating them.

As for this clone: Other DNA sequences in this specimen translate into the identical CDR3. This CDR3 reads CASSLDGANYGYTF. CDR3 DNA sequence: TGTGCCAGCAGCTTGGACGGGGCTAACTATGGCTACACCTTC. The chain employs TRBV5-6 and TRBJ1-2; the D is unclear. Deletions cut 0 bases from V and 0 bases from J, with 6 bases between. The CDR3 runs to 14 residues. Germline V gene lookup returns CDR1 SGHDT and CDR2 YYEEEE.

The genes are TRBV7-9 and TRBJ2-5; D ambiguous. The germline gives CDR1 SEHNR, CDR2 FQNEAQ (reference sequence). The CDR3 totals 10 residues. V was shortened by 6 bases and J by 4 bases, with 3 bases between the two germline ends. The CDR3 spells CASSLETQYF. The CDR3 region has the DNA TGTGCCAGCAGTCTAGAGACCCAGTACTTC.